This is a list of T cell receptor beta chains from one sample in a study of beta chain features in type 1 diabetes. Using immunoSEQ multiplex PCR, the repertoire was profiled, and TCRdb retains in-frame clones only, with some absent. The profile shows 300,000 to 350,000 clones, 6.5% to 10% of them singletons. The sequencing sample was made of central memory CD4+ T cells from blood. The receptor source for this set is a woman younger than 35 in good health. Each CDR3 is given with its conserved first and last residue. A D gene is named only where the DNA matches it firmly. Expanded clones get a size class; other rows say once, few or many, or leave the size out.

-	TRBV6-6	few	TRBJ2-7	CASSSHTTSYEQYF	TGTGCCAGCAGTTCTCATACAACATCCTACGAGCAGTACTTC
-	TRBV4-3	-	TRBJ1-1	CASSLKVQGPLNTEAFF	TGCGCCAGCAGCCTAAAGGTGCAGGGGCCCTTGAACACTGAAGCTTTCTTT
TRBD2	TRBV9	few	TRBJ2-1	CASSVSFSSGAYNEQFF	TGTGCCAGCAGCGTAAGTTTCTCTAGCGGGGCTTACAATGAGCAGTTCTTC
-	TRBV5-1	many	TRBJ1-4	CASSLKSETNEKLFF	TGCGCCAGCAGCTTGAAGAGCGAAACTAATGAAAAACTGTTTTTT
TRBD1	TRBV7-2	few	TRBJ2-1	CASSLGQGGYNEQFF	TGTGCCAGCAGCTTAGGACAGGGGGGTTACAATGAGCAGTTCTTC
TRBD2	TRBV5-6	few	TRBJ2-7	CASSLRLAGSEQYF	TGTGCCAGCAGCTTGAGACTAGCGGGAAGTGAGCAGTACTTC
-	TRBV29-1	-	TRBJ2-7	CSVEMGAARYEQYF	TGCAGCGTTGAAATGGGGGCCGCTCGCTACGAGCAGTACTTC
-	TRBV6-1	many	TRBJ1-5	CASARAHNQPQHF	TGTGCCAGCGCCCGGGCGCACAATCAGCCCCAGCATTTT
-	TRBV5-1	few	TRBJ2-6	CASSALTSGANVLTF	TGCGCCAGCAGCGCCCTTACCTCTGGGGCCAACGTCCTGACTTTC
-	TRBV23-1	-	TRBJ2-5	CASSLGGVSQETQYF	TGCGCCAGCAGTCTGGGGGGCGTAAGCCAAGAGACCCAGTACTTC
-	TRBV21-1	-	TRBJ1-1	CASSLRTGTLIANLNTEAFF	TGTGCCAGCAGCCTACGGACAGGCACCCTTATAGCCAACCTGAACACTGAAGCTTTCTTT
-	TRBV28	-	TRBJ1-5	CASSSDGGNQPQHF	TGTGCCAGCAGTTCGGACGGGGGCAATCAGCCCCAGCATTTT
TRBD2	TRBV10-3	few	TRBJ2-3	CAISAGLGKDEYF	TGTGCCATCAGTGCGGGACTAGGGAAGGATGAGTATTTT
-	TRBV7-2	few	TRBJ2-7	CASSAQLYEQYF	TGTGCCAGCAGCGCACAGTTATACGAGCAGTACTTC
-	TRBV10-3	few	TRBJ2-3	CAISERSTDTQYF	TGTGCCATCAGTGAGAGGAGCACAGATACGCAGTATTTT
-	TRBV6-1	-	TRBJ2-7	CASNRVPSSEQYF	TGTGCCAGCAACCGGGTCCCCTCTAGCGAGCAGTACTTC
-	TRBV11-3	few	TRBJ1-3	CASRGVQTGNTIYF	TGTGCCAGCAGGGGGGTCCAAACTGGAAACACCATATATTTT
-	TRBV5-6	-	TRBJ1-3	CASSLGPPPAGNTIYF	TGTGCCAGCAGCTTGGGGCCCCCACCGGCTGGAAACACCATATATTTT